These T cell receptor beta chains were read from a single sample in a study of shared clonotypes between healthy human individuals. Here immunoSEQ multiplex PCR was the method, and the copy in TCRdb shows in-frame clones only, minus some. Of about 680,000 clones in the sample, about 91% were seen once. Source material: naive CD8+ T cells sorted from blood. These receptors all stem from a man aged 25-45 years in good health. Each CDR3 is given with its conserved first and last residue. D genes are given only for firm matches. For some rows the clone size is stated as once, few or many, or as a class when expanded; others skip it.

clone_size	v_call	j_call	d_call	cdr3_aa	cdr3_nt
once	TRBV28	TRBJ1-1	.	CASSDTEAFF	TGTGCCAGTTCGGACACTGAAGCTTTCTTT
.	TRBV28	TRBJ2-7	.	CASSLINYPASEQYF	TGTGCCAGCAGTTTAATCAACTACCCTGCAAGCGAGCAGTACTTC
.	TRBV5-4	TRBJ2-1	.	CASSLAGLLNNEQFF	TGTGCCAGCAGCTTGGCCGGCTTACTGAACAATGAGCAGTTCTTC
once	TRBV5-4	TRBJ2-1	TRBD1	CASSIPGGQFF	TGTGCCAGCAGCATCCCAGGGGGCCAGTTCTTC
once	TRBV7-9	TRBJ1-1	TRBD1	CASSGRDRINTEAFF	TGTGCCAGCAGCGGAAGGGACAGGATAAACACTGAAGCTTTCTTT
.	TRBV7-8	TRBJ1-5	.	CASSLALSGSGQPQHF	TGTGCCAGCAGCTTAGCGTTGTCGGGGTCGGGTCAGCCCCAGCATTTT
.	TRBV11-1	TRBJ1-5	.	CASSLVGDNTSNQPQHF	TGTGCCAGCAGCTTAGTCGGGGACAATACTAGCAATCAGCCCCAGCATTTT
.	TRBV29-1	TRBJ2-5	.	CSVAFRETQYF	TGCAGCGTTGCCTTTAGGGAGACCCAGTACTTC
once	TRBV6-1	TRBJ2-2	TRBD2	CASTPGAGGPGELFF	TGTGCCAGCACGCCAGGGGCGGGAGGGCCCGGGGAGCTGTTTTTT
.	TRBV11-2	TRBJ2-7	.	CASSSLEYEQYF	TGTGCCAGCAGCTCACTAGAGTACGAGCAGTACTTC
.	TRBV2	TRBJ2-1	.	CASSEESWGEQFF	TGTGCCAGCAGTGAAGAGTCCTGGGGTGAGCAGTTCTTC
.	TRBV7-9	TRBJ2-7	TRBD2	CASQTSGSLEQYF	TGTGCCAGCCAGACTAGCGGGTCACTCGAGCAGTACTTC
once	TRBV11-2	TRBJ2-1	TRBD2	CASSSPWTSGTVEQFF	TGTGCCAGCAGCTCACCCTGGACTAGCGGGACGGTTGAGCAGTTCTTC
.	TRBV7-9	TRBJ2-5	TRBD1	CASSFGTGGGETQYF	TGTGCCAGCAGCTTCGGGACAGGGGGCGGAGAGACCCAGTACTTC
.	TRBV7-2	TRBJ1-1	.	CASSGDLGGPQTRNTEAFF	TGTGCCAGCAGCGGTGACCTTGGGGGACCCCAAACCAGGAACACTGAAGCTTTCTTT
.	TRBV6-5	TRBJ2-1	.	CASSTTRSGEQFF	TGTGCCAGCAGTACCACTAGATCTGGTGAGCAGTTCTTC
few	TRBV29-1	TRBJ2-1	TRBD2	CSVVGGGHGVGEQFF	TGCAGCGTTGTCGGGGGAGGGCATGGCGTCGGTGAGCAGTTCTTC